The clone carrying this TCR beta chain was observed a single time. Its specificity is not known. Clones were sequenced by immunoSEQ multiplex PCR, and TCRdb holds only the in-frame ones, with some missing. This table holds around 65,000 clones, nearly 95% found once. Trimming removed 4 bases from V and 3 bases from J, with 20 bases in between. The CDR3 spans 16 residues. Germline V gene sequence: CDR1 SGHRS, CDR2 YFSETQ. The data are from a study of cytomegalovirus exposure and HLA in healthy donors. Study in general: The same platform as the approximately 660 first-cohort repertoires was used for the 120 validation repertoires, a later analysis reported.

Study results and limitations: Researchers catalogued 150 or so TCR beta chains as cytomegalovirus-associated. The tendency of first-cohort TCR clusters to co-occur in the roughly 130 validation repertoires was the finding of a later analysis. Reports showed the classifier diagnosing cytomegalovirus status with high specificity and sensitivity.

The rearrangement links TRBV5-1 to TRBJ2-7, with D perhaps TRBD1 (6 bases). This clonotype was sampled from a man aged 18 to 29 in good health and CMV-seropositive. Specimen: PBMCs. CDR3 sequence (DNA): TGCGCCAGCAGCCCCTCTCGGCAGGGGAGTAGCTACGAGCAGTACTTC. This encodes CASSPSRQGSSYEQYF. Drawing the rest from reference TRBV5-1 and TRBJ2-7, the complete variable domain is KAGVTQTPRYLIKTRGQQVTLSCSPISGHRSVSWYQQTPGQGLQFLFEYFSETQRNKGNFPGRFSGRQFSNSRSEMNVSTLELGDSALYLCASSPSRQGSSYEQYFGPGTRLTVT.